A single sample is the source of the 21 T cell receptor beta chains below, sequenced in a study of shared clonotypes between healthy human individuals. Sequenced by immunoSEQ multiplex PCR; TCRdb stores in-frame clones only, minus some. The data show some 2,000,000 clones, with roughly 95% seen just once and approximately 0.13% held by the top ten. Source material: naive CD4+ T cells sorted from blood. Subset: CD45RA+ positively selected. The receptors originated from a man between 18 and 35 years old in good health.

J is TRBJ1-2 and V is TRBV28; 7 bases fit TRBD1. V lost 8 bases, J lost 1 base, and 4 bases stayed unmatched. CDR3 length: 13 amino acids. CDR1 and CDR2 from the germline V gene are MDHEN and SYDVKM. The CDR3 nucleotides are TGTGCCAGCCTGGGGGACAGTAACTATGGCTACACCTTC. Protein: CASLGDSNYGYTF.

This chain joins TRBV28 and TRBJ1-2; D is ambiguous. CDR3 size: 16 residues. CDR1 MDHEN and CDR2 SYDVKM come from the germline V gene. Trimming left V 2 bases short and J 4 bases short, with 17 bases between. The CDR3 region is CASSLTSEGNSYGYTF. The CDR3 DNA reads as TGTGCCAGCAGTTTAACATCTGAGGGTAATAGCTATGGCTACACCTTC.

The rearrangement joins TRBV2 to TRBJ1-1; possible D gene TRBD1, 6 bases. Trimming shortened V by 4 bases and J by 6 bases, and 18 bases separated the two germline ends. Germline CDR1 SNHLY, CDR2 FYNNEI. This CDR3 comprises 15 residues. The CDR3 bases are TGTGCCAGCAGTGGACGAGAAGGGGGTTGGGCTGAAGCTTTCTTT. This sequence encodes CASSGREGGWAEAFF.

This clone was counted a few times. This CDR3 is also generated by other DNA sequences in the sample. This rearrangement joins TRBV7-9 to TRBJ1-5; D gene ambiguous. Trimming took 4 bases from V and 0 from J, leaving 10 bases between them. Germline CDR1 reads SEHNR; CDR2 reads FQNEAQ (reference sequence). The length of the CDR3 is 15 residues. CDR3 in amino acids: CASSSGGSSNQPQHF. CDR3 in DNA: TGTGCCAGCAGCTCGGGAGGCAGTAGCAATCAGCCCCAGCATTTT.

The genes are TRBV9 and TRBJ1-2; perhaps TRBD1 as D (6 bases). CDR1 is SGDLS and CDR2 is YYNGEE in the germline V gene. Trimming removed 4 bases at V and 3 bases at J, with 16 bases between. CDR3 length equals 15 residues. CDR3 region: CASSPYREADYGYTF. CDR3 DNA sequence: TGTGCCAGCAGCCCCTACAGGGAAGCGGACTATGGCTACACCTTC.

The chain has TRBV5-8 and TRBJ2-5; D gene ambiguous. The CDR3 sequence is 13 residues long. In germline, CDR1 is SGHTS, CDR2 YDEGEE. V was cut by 2 bases and J by 1 base, with 6 bases left in between. The CDR3 nucleotides are TGTGCCAGCAGCTTCTGGAGCCAAGAGACCCAGTACTTC. This gives the protein CASSFWSQETQYF.

Worth noting for this clone: A much bigger clone sits one base away, suggesting this may be a read error. The rearrangement links TRBV6-6 to TRBJ2-7, with D possibly matching TRBD1 (6 bases). The germline V and J ends were trimmed by 2 bases and 4 bases, with 9 bases remaining between them. Germline loops: CDR1 MNHNY, CDR2 SVGAGI (reference sequence). CDR3 length equals 13 residues. The CDR3 region is CASSYAQGYEQYF. DNA of the CDR3: TGTGCCAGCAGTTACGCACAGGGTTACGAGCAGTACTTC.

The chain couples TRBV18 to TRBJ1-1; D uncertain. Between the trimmed V and J ends, which lost 6 bases and 4 bases, there was a span of 15 bases. The V gene's germline CDR1 is KGHSH and CDR2 LQKENI. The CDR3 has 14 amino acids. The CDR3 region has the DNA TGTGCCAGCTCCCGCAGCGACTTCTTCACTGAAGCTTTCTTT. Translated: CASSRSDFFTEAFF.

The V gene is TRBV19, the J gene TRBJ1-5; 7 bases are shared with TRBD1. The V gene end was trimmed by 4 bases and the J gene end by 7 bases; junction bases not matched to a gene: 7. The CDR3 contains 14 residues. Germline CDR1 LNHDA, CDR2 SQIVND (reference sequence). The CDR3 loop reads CASSTQGTRQPQHF. The CDR3 DNA sequence: TGTGCCAGTAGTACACAGGGGACAAGGCAGCCCCAGCATTTT.

CDR3 sequence reads: CASGGGRLINTIYF. The DNA for the CDR3 is TGTGCCAGCGGAGGCGGCAGGCTGATAAACACCATATATTTT. The V call is TRBV6-1, the J call TRBJ1-3; D not certain. Trimming removed 8 bases at V and 6 bases at J, with 17 bases between. This CDR3 comprises 14 residues. Looked up from germline, CDR1 is MNHNS and CDR2 is SASEGT.

This sequence joins TRBV6-1 and TRBJ2-7; D is unresolved. Germline CDR1 is MNHNS and CDR2 is SASEGT. The V gene lost 2 bases and the J gene lost 9 bases, with 8 bases spanning the gap. The CDR3 covers 11 residues. CDR3 coding DNA: TGTGCCAGCAGTGAAACCTCAGCGCAGTACTTC. This encodes CASSETSAQYF.

About this clone: With a much larger clone just one base away, this may be a read error. In DNA form, the CDR3 reads TGTGCCAGCAGCCACAGGGGCGGGACAGGGGGATCACCCTTCCACTTT. This sequence encodes CASSHRGGTGGSPFHF. The V gene is TRBV14, the J gene TRBJ1-6; 11 bases map to TRBD1. Germline loops: CDR1 SGHDN, CDR2 FVKESK. The CDR3 extends over 16 amino acids.

The rearrangement uses TRBV28 and TRBJ2-3; D could derive from TRBD1 or TRBD2 (7 bases each). The germline V gene has CDR1 MDHEN and CDR2 SYDVKM. V was cut by 6 bases and J by 0 bases, with 13 bases left in between. CDR3 length equals 15 residues. The CDR3 sequence: CASRTGEGSTDTQYF. CDR3 nucleotide sequence: TGTGCCAGCAGAACAGGGGAGGGTAGCACAGATACGCAGTATTTT.

This chain joins TRBV5-6 and TRBJ1-1, with a tentative D call TRBD1 (6 bases). Germline loops: CDR1 SGHDT, CDR2 YYEEEE. The V gene lost 2 bases and the J gene lost 0 bases, with 11 bases spanning the gap. This CDR3 is built from 15 residues. The CDR3 region has the DNA TGTGCCAGCAGCTTCAGGGGTATAATGAACACTGAAGCTTTCTTT. Translated, it gives CASSFRGIMNTEAFF.

J is TRBJ2-7 and V is TRBV4-3; 8 bases align to TRBD1. Unmatched junction bases numbered 13, after V lost 3 bases and J lost 3 bases. The CDR3 is 17 amino acids. From germline, CDR1 is LGHNA and CDR2 YSLEER. Here the CDR3 reads CASSQRLDRVYFYEQYF. In nucleotides, the CDR3 is TGCGCCAGCAGCCAGCGACTGGACAGGGTCTACTTCTACGAGCAGTACTTC.

As concerns this clone: Since a much larger clone is just one base distant, this may be a read error. J is TRBJ2-7 and V is TRBV11-2; 8 bases fit TRBD1. The junction had 3 bases not matched to a gene; V was cut back by 5 bases and J by 3 bases. From germline, CDR1 is SGHAT and CDR2 FQNNGV. The CDR3 contains 13 residues. In nucleotides, the CDR3 is TGTGCCAGCAGCATCGGACAGGGCTACGAGCAGTACTTC. Amino acid sequence: CASSIGQGYEQYF.

The J gene is TRBJ2-7, the V gene TRBV7-8; TRBD2 aligns across 12 bases. The ends lost 1 base at V and 2 bases at J; junction bases unmatched: 3. This CDR3 is built from 16 residues. In germline, CDR1 is SGHVS, CDR2 FQNEAQ. As DNA, the CDR3 is TGTGCCAGCAGCTTAGTCCTAGCGGGAGGGCCCTACGAGCAGTACTTC. This codes for CASSLVLAGGPYEQYF.

The rearrangement joins TRBV2 to TRBJ2-7; D gene uncertain. V lost 7 bases and J 0 bases, leaving 7 bases between the germline ends. Per germline, CDR1 SNHLY and CDR2 FYNNEI. This CDR3 has 12 residues. The CDR3 here is CASIWSSYEQYF. DNA of the CDR3: TGTGCCAGCATCTGGAGCTCCTACGAGCAGTACTTC.

V usage is TRBV7-9 and J usage is TRBJ1-4; D unclear. The V end lost 5 bases, the J end lost 2 bases, and 12 bases lay between the germline ends. This CDR3 comprises 15 residues. Germline CDR1 is SEHNR and CDR2 is FQNEAQ (reference sequence). The DNA for the CDR3 is TGTGCCAGCAGCCCGGGTGGAGGGACTAATGAAAAACTGTTTTTT. Protein sequence: CASSPGGGTNEKLFF.

The genes are TRBV18 and TRBJ2-2; D is possibly TRBD1 (5 bases). Germline assignment: CDR1 KGHSH and CDR2 LQKENI. V dropped 11 bases and J dropped 1 base, with 17 bases sitting between them. CDR3 length: 15 amino acids. CDR3 nucleotide sequence: TGTGCCGCTCAACCGGAGACAGTGAACACCGGGGAGCTGTTTTTT. Its protein is CAAQPETVNTGELFF.

DNA for the CDR3: TGTGCCAGCAGCCAAGACGCAGGAGGCGAGCCCCAGCATTTT. It yields the protein CASSQDAGGEPQHF. This chain links TRBV4-2 with TRBJ1-5; D is ambiguous. Trimming pared 0 bases from V and 8 bases from J, leaving 11 bases between. The germline V gene encodes CDR1 LGHNA and CDR2 YNFKEQ. This CDR3 spans 14 amino acids.